A selection of T cell receptor beta chains follows, all from one sample in a study of blood T cell repertoires in COVID-19. Some clones are missing from TCRdb's copy, which holds only in-frame ones; the method was immunoSEQ multiplex PCR. The table has about 95,000 clones, 89% seen once; the top ten hold around 2.9%. The sample taken for sequencing was peripheral blood. These receptors were taken from a man over 45 with COVID-19, enrolled during active disease. Both conserved end residues are part of each CDR3. The D gene is left open where the match is weak. Clone size is not always given. Where it is, it says once, few, many or a class for expanded clones.

>TRBV29-1|NA|NA|TRBJ1-1
CSVRGYSEAFF
TGCAGCGTCCGAGGGTACAGTGAAGCTTTCTTT
>TRBV27|NA|NA|TRBJ1-1
CASSFLPRGTSEAFF
TGTGCCAGCAGTTTCCTCCCAAGGGGGACGTCTGAAGCTTTCTTT
>TRBV5-1|TRBD1|NA|TRBJ2-4
CASSLVGRGQGPKNIQYF
TGCGCCAGCAGCTTGGTCGGAAGAGGACAGGGTCCCAAAAACATTCAGTACTTC
>TRBV25-1|NA|NA|TRBJ1-5
CASSGYRDQPQHF
TGTGCCAGCAGTGGGTACAGGGATCAGCCCCAGCATTTT
>TRBV28|TRBD1|NA|TRBJ1-2
CASREGQSNYGYTF
TGTGCCAGCAGGGAGGGACAGTCTAACTATGGCTACACCTTC
>TRBV7-2|NA|NA|TRBJ2-5
CASSLVRETQYF
TGTGCCAGCAGCTTAGTTCGGGAGACCCAGTACTTC
>TRBV6-5|NA|NA|TRBJ2-7
CASSLQGGTNEQYF
TGTGCCAGCAGCCTTCAGGGGGGTACTAACGAGCAGTACTTC
>TRBV19|NA|few|TRBJ2-7
CATRRDTASYEQYF
TGTGCCACGCGCCGGGACACGGCCTCCTACGAGCAGTACTTC
>TRBV10-3|NA|NA|TRBJ2-1
CATRQSRNEQFF
TGTGCCACCCGACAGAGTCGGAATGAGCAGTTCTTC
>TRBV10-3|NA|NA|TRBJ1-2
CAISDQQGGGYTF
TGTGCCATCAGTGACCAACAGGGCGGTGGCTACACCTTC
>TRBV5-1|TRBD2|NA|TRBJ2-1
CASSSSGGASYNEQFF
TGCGCCAGCAGTTCCAGCGGGGGGGCCTCCTACAATGAGCAGTTCTTC
>TRBV25-1|TRBD2|NA|TRBJ2-2
CASSATRGASTGELFF
TGTGCCAGCAGTGCTACGCGGGGGGCCTCTACCGGGGAGCTGTTTTTT
>TRBV5-1|TRBD2|NA|TRBJ2-5
CASSFVAGSQETQYF
TGCGCCAGCAGCTTTGTAGCGGGGTCACAAGAGACCCAGTACTTC
>TRBV25-1|NA|NA|TRBJ2-4
CASSDPGAKNIQYF
TGTGCCAGCAGTGACCCCGGGGCCAAAAACATTCAGTACTTC
>TRBV24-1|TRBD2|NA|TRBJ2-2
CATSDRTSGGPGELFF
TGTGCCACCAGTGACAGGACTAGCGGGGGCCCCGGGGAGCTGTTTTTT
>TRBV18|NA|NA|TRBJ1-4
CASSPDSKLFF
TGTGCCAGCTCACCAGACAGTAAACTGTTTTTT
>TRBV29-1|NA|NA|TRBJ2-2
CSARVGQGNTGELFF
TGCAGCGCCCGAGTGGGGCAGGGGAACACCGGGGAGCTGTTTTTT
>TRBV6-5|TRBD1|NA|TRBJ1-2
CASSYPADRGVRGYTF
TGTGCCAGCAGTTATCCCGCGGACAGGGGAGTGAGAGGCTACACCTTC
>TRBV24-1|NA|NA|TRBJ1-4
CATSDLDGDRKGNEKLFF
TGTGCCACCAGTGATTTGGATGGCGACAGGAAGGGGAATGAAAAACTGTTTTTT
>TRBV19|TRBD2|NA|TRBJ2-7
CASSMGLAGAYEQYF
TGTGCCAGTAGTATGGGACTAGCGGGGGCCTACGAGCAGTACTTC
>TRBV28|NA|NA|TRBJ1-6
CASRAGSSYNSPLHF
TGTGCCAGCAGAGCCGGGAGCTCCTATAATTCACCCCTCCACTTT
>TRBV7-3|NA|NA|TRBJ1-1
CASSRGGATEAFF
TGTGCCAGCAGCCGGGGGGGTGCCACTGAAGCTTTCTTT
>TRBV28|TRBD1|NA|TRBJ1-1
CASSSNPGQGGRTEAFF
TGTGCCAGCAGCTCTAACCCGGGACAGGGAGGTCGGACTGAAGCTTTCTTT
>TRBV7-8|NA|many|TRBJ2-5
CASSAGLIQETQYF
TGTGCCAGCAGTGCAGGACTGATCCAAGAGACCCAGTACTTC
>TRBV19|TRBD1|once|TRBJ1-2
CASNPLGQPGYGYTF
TGTGCCAGTAACCCTCTGGGACAGCCGGGCTATGGCTACACCTTC
>TRBV27|NA|once|TRBJ2-2
CASSLSGTMFGELFF
TGTGCCAGCAGTCTCAGCGGAACCATGTTCGGGGAGCTGTTTTTT
>TRBV4-1|NA|few|TRBJ1-2
CASSQDGQGPYGYTF
TGCGCCAGCAGCCAAGATGGTCAGGGCCCCTATGGCTACACCTTC
>TRBV6-5|TRBD1|NA|TRBJ1-5
CAVGQGLNQPQHF
TGTGCAGTAGGACAGGGCCTAAATCAGCCCCAGCATTTT
>TRBV7-3|NA|once|TRBJ1-1
CASSLLPGYTEAFF
TGTGCCAGCAGCTTACTCCCAGGGTACACTGAAGCTTTCTTT
>TRBV30|TRBD1|NA|TRBJ2-3
CAWSVGQGGTDTQYF
TGTGCCTGGAGCGTTGGACAGGGCGGCACAGATACGCAGTATTTT
>TRBV7-8|TRBD2|NA|TRBJ2-7
CASSLGASGPLSYEQYF
TGTGCCAGCAGCTTAGGGGCTAGCGGACCTCTCTCCTACGAGCAGTACTTC
>TRBV30|NA|NA|TRBJ1-3
CAWSDLQPGNTIYF
TGTGCCTGGAGTGACTTACAGCCTGGAAACACCATATATTTT
>TRBV5-6|TRBD1|NA|TRBJ1-1
CASSLTGGGNTEAFF
TGTGCCAGCAGCTTGACAGGGGGTGGGAACACTGAAGCTTTCTTT
>TRBV11-1|NA|NA|TRBJ1-1
CASSAGMGREDTEAFF
TGTGCCAGCAGCGCGGGGATGGGGCGAGAGGACACTGAAGCTTTCTTT
>TRBV7-2|NA|NA|TRBJ2-7
CASSLHGQISSYEQYF
TGTGCCAGCAGCTTGCACGGACAAATTAGCTCCTACGAGCAGTACTTC
>TRBV14|TRBD2|NA|TRBJ2-1
CACSGEYNEQFF
TGTGCCTGTAGCGGGGAATACAATGAGCAGTTCTTC
>TRBV5-6|TRBD1|NA|TRBJ1-6
CASSPGQGRSPLHF
TGTGCCAGCAGCCCCGGACAGGGTCGATCACCCCTCCACTTT
>TRBV5-1|NA|NA|TRBJ2-5
CASSLGASQETQYF
TGCGCCAGCAGCCTGGGGGCGAGCCAAGAGACCCAGTACTTC
>TRBV10-1|TRBD1|NA|TRBJ1-1
CASSESGTGEAFF
TGCGCCAGCAGTGAGTCCGGGACAGGGGAAGCTTTCTTT
>TRBV19|NA|NA|TRBJ1-5
CASRTPGTPRQPQHF
TGTGCCAGTAGAACTCCCGGGACACCCCGTCAGCCCCAGCATTTT
>TRBV11-1|TRBD1|NA|TRBJ1-6
CASSFAGTGNSPLHF
TGTGCCAGCAGCTTTGCCGGGACAGGGAATTCACCCCTCCACTTT
>TRBV7-9|NA|once|TRBJ1-1
CASSRRGGTEAFF
TGTGCCAGCAGTAGGAGAGGAGGCACTGAAGCTTTCTTT
>TRBV23-1|NA|NA|TRBJ1-6
CASSQAGGSSYNSPLHF
TGCGCCAGCAGTCAAGCAGGTGGAAGCTCCTATAATTCACCCCTCCACTTT
>TRBV4-1|NA|NA|TRBJ1-2
CASRSFYGYTF
TGCGCCAGCAGATCTTTCTATGGCTACACCTTC
>TRBV2|NA|NA|TRBJ1-2
CASTGHYGYTF
TGTGCCAGCACAGGTCACTATGGCTACACCTTC
>TRBV7-2|TRBD1|NA|TRBJ1-6
CASSLAGTGTDSPLHF
TGTGCCAGCAGCTTAGCGGGAACCGGGACAGATTCACCCCTCCACTTT
>TRBV7-9|NA|NA|TRBJ2-2
CASTPWKGYTGELFF
TGTGCCAGCACCCCCTGGAAGGGGTACACCGGGGAGCTGTTTTTT